The following is a T cell receptor beta chain sequence with its context. No antigen is known for it. Base qualities are not at hand, and no much larger clone is one base apart. The data are from a study of control samples from healthy donors and cancer patients (TCRdb year 2020). Library method: the immunoSEQ multiplex PCR assay. The table was pulled from immuneACCESS by TCRdb, which kept in-frame rearrangements only. Such tables lose some clones; where checked, under half of the loss comes from unresolved V genes, and the rest has no known cause. Here the sample has 15,000 to 20,000 clones; around 90% occur a single time. Of the sample, 25% to 40% is held by the ten largest clones. The germline V gene provides CDR1 SGHVS and CDR2 FQNEAQ. From the cysteine up to the phenylalanine, the CDR3 has a length of 13 residues. Only the CDR3 part of the read is kept: 39 bases, read in frame from the first base. The trim is 3 bases for V and 4 bases for J, with a gap of 9 bases between the germline ends.

Recombination connected TRBV7-8 to TRBJ1-2, with the D gene not confidently named. The sequence derives from a man between 60 and 70 years old with head and neck cancer. Sequencing was carried out using PBMCs. The CDR3 loop reads CASSFRVSYGYTF. The sequenced DNA is TGTGCCAGCAGCTTTAGGGTCTCCTATGGCTACACCTTC. Here the CDR3 is joined to the reference TRBV7-8 and TRBJ1-2 genes, and the full variable domain is: GAGVSQSPRYKVAKRGQDVALRCDPISGHVSLFWYQQALGQGPEFLTYFQNEAQLDKSGLPSDRFFAERPEGSVSTLKIQRTQQEDSAVYLCASSFRVSYGYTFGSGTRLTVV.